This TCR beta chain was obtained from a study of T-cell reconstitution after alpha-beta-depleted transplantation in children. Germline loops: CDR1 SGHRS, CDR2 YFSETQ. Germline trimming cut 0 bases from V and 2 bases from J; bases unmatched to any gene: 2. The CDR3 loop spans 15 amino acids. This clonotype has only a few counts. Molecular barcoding with unique molecular identifiers was used for the TCRbeta library. Using its own MiXCR run on the PCR reads, TCRdb lists one record per CDR3 protein. The data show about 360,000 distinct CDR3 sequences, 10% to 15% seen once. The sequence was obtained from a human donor who donated a stem cell graft to a child with Fanconi anemia. This material consisted of PBMCs, taken from the stem cell graft. V and J are TRBV5-1 and TRBJ2-1; 7 bases agree with TRBD1. In nucleotides, the CDR3 is TGCGCCAGCAGCTTGGATGGGACAGCCTACAATGAGCAGTTCTTC. This codes for CASSLDGTAYNEQFF.